The clone carrying this T cell receptor beta chain has a count of ten or more. V shed 5 bases and J shed 2 bases, with 11 bases lying between them. Germline CDR1 ENHRY, CDR2 SYGVKD. CDR3 length equals 14 residues. These data belong to a study of spatial heterogeneity in lung cancer. Time point given: blood at routine non-recurrence follow-up after resection. Each CDR3 protein is one row after TCRdb ran MiXCR on the 5' RACE reads. The repertoire holds around 100,000 distinct CDR3 sequences, with about a tenth as singletons. Material: PBMCs, obtained at follow-up. The receptor comes from a female donor with early-stage non-small cell lung cancer. J is TRBJ2-3 and V is TRBV10-3; a weak D match, TRBD1 (6 bases). CDR3 DNA sequence: TGTGCCATCAGTTATGGACAGTTCACAGATACGCAGTATTTT. Translation gives CAISYGQFTDTQYF.